Below are 15 T cell receptor beta chains sequenced from a single sample in a study of T cell repertoires in aging, cancer and after chemotherapy. TRB rearrangements spanning V, D and J were amplified using mixed TRB-A/B primers. TCRdb re-called the multiplex PCR reads through MiXCR, storing one row per CDR3 protein. This table has about 8,000 distinct CDR3 sequences, 45% to 65% appearing once. The template was genomic DNA from peripheral blood, not RNA. The sequenced material came from blood. These receptors were obtained from a human donor in good health.

This clonotype was seen only a few times. This chain joins TRBV19 and TRBJ1-6; TRBD1 matches 8 bases. The CDR3 spans 13 residues. J lost 10 bases, V lost 9 bases, and 8 bases had no gene match. Germline V gene sequence: CDR1 LNHDA, CDR2 SQIVND (reference sequence). The CDR3 DNA is TGTGCCAGGGACCAGGGGGCGGACTCACCCCTCCACTTT. As protein: CARDQGADSPLHF.

The V and J genes are TRBV15 and TRBJ1-2; no reliable D call. The germline gives CDR1 LNHNV, CDR2 YYDKDF (reference sequence). V lost 4 bases and J 0 bases, leaving 18 bases between the germline ends. The CDR3 extends over 17 amino acids. CDR3 protein: CATSTDGRGFSNYGYTF. Written as DNA, the CDR3 is TGTGCCACCAGCACCGATGGACGGGGATTTTCTAACTATGGCTACACCTTC.

This clonotype was detected once. CDR3 DNA: TGTGCCAGCTCACCGGAGCAAGAGACCCAGTACTTC. This encodes CASSPEQETQYF. V and J are TRBV18 and TRBJ2-5, with D unresolved. This CDR3 is 12 amino acids long. The germline V gene encodes CDR1 KGHSH and CDR2 LQKENI. Trimming took off 3 bases at V and 2 bases at J, with 4 bases between the two ends.

The rearrangement joins TRBV6-1 to TRBJ1-1, with TRBD1 matching over 8 bases. Unmatched junction bases numbered 5, after V lost 5 bases and J lost 3 bases. Germline CDR1 and CDR2: MNHNS and SASEGT. The CDR3 is made up of 14 amino acids. The CDR3 sequence is CASSLTGGYTEAFF. CDR3 bases: TGTGCCAGCAGTCTTACAGGGGGGTACACTGAAGCTTTCTTT.

The CDR3 region is CASSSGPESYNEQFF. The CDR3 DNA reads as TGTGCCAGCAGTTCTGGCCCGGAGAGCTACAATGAGCAGTTCTTC. V gene TRBV6-5 combines with J gene TRBJ2-1, with D unclear. This CDR3 spans 15 amino acids. V was shortened by 4 bases and J by 3 bases, with 13 bases between the two germline ends. Germline V gene sequence: CDR1 MNHEY, CDR2 SVGAGI.

The rearrangement uses TRBV5-5 and TRBJ2-7; no definite D call. CDR1 SGHKS and CDR2 YYEKEE come from the germline V gene (reference sequence). V was shortened by 0 bases and J by 1 base, with 2 bases between the two germline ends. The CDR3 covers 12 residues. CDR3 nucleotide sequence: TGTGCCAGCAGCTTGGAGTCCTACGAGCAGTACTTC. It specifies CASSLESYEQYF.

The V and J genes are TRBV6-6 and TRBJ2-5, with TRBD2 as a possible D gene (7 bases). CDR1 and CDR2 (germline): MNHNY, SVGAGI (reference sequence). The CDR3 is 15 amino acids. The germline V and J ends were trimmed by 2 bases and 5 bases, with 15 bases remaining between them. CDR3 nucleotide sequence: TGTGCCAGCAGTTACGGGGGGGCTGGGGCGGAGACCCAGTACTTC. It yields the protein CASSYGGAGAETQYF.

This chain connects TRBV29-1 to TRBJ2-3, with D unresolved. V was cut by 7 bases and J by 3 bases, with 8 bases left in between. The germline V gene encodes CDR1 SQVTM and CDR2 ANQGSEA. The CDR3 sequence is 11 residues long. Written as DNA, the CDR3 is TGCAGCGCCCCTTGGACAGATACGCAGTATTTT. The encoded protein is CSAPWTDTQYF.

This clonotype appeared a few times. The chain links TRBV12-3 or TRBV12-4 to TRBJ1-1; D may be TRBD1 (5 bases). The CDR3 has 13 residues. V was cut by 5 bases and J by 4 bases, with 11 bases left in between. CDR3 nucleotides: TGTGCCAGCAGTGACCAGAGGGGCACTGAAGCTTTCTTT. Translating it yields CASSDQRGTEAFF.

The chain carries TRBV5-1 and TRBJ2-5, with D unresolved. Between the trimmed V and J ends, which lost 3 bases and 1 base, there was a span of 7 bases. The length of the CDR3 is 13 residues. Germline CDR1 reads SGHRS; CDR2 reads YFSETQ. The CDR3 is CASSSQLQETQYF. CDR3 sequence (DNA): TGCGCCAGCAGCTCCCAGCTCCAAGAGACCCAGTACTTC.

The V and J genes are TRBV30 and TRBJ1-1, with D perhaps matching TRBD1 (5 bases). Germline CDR1 and CDR2: GTSNPN and SVGIG (reference sequence). The CDR3 sequence is 13 residues long. V was shortened by 4 bases and J by 2 bases, with 11 bases between the two germline ends. This CDR3 is CAWTLQVNTEAFF. CDR3 bases: TGTGCCTGGACCCTACAGGTTAACACTGAAGCTTTCTTT.

The chain links TRBV5-5 to TRBJ1-5; no clear D gene. The CDR3 length is 12 residues. The germline V and J ends were trimmed by 3 bases and 11 bases, with 12 bases remaining between them. CDR1 SGHKS and CDR2 YYEKEE come from the germline V gene (reference sequence). CDR3 amino acids: CASSSEGMAQHF. The CDR3 nucleotides are TGTGCCAGCAGCTCCGAGGGAATGGCCCAGCATTTT.

The chain is built from TRBV20-1 and TRBJ1-2, with D unclear. CDR1 is DFQATT and CDR2 is SNEGSKA in the germline V gene (reference sequence). There are 10 residues in the CDR3. Trimming removed 6 bases from V and 6 bases from J, with 8 bases in between. The CDR3 is CSALSDGYTF. CDR3 nucleotide sequence: TGCAGTGCCTTAAGTGATGGCTACACCTTC.

The rearrangement links TRBV5-4 to TRBJ2-7; D remains unclear. The V end lost 4 bases, the J end lost 3 bases, and 11 bases lay between the germline ends. The CDR3 sequence is 13 residues long. Germline assignment: CDR1 SGHNT and CDR2 YYREEE (reference sequence). DNA for the CDR3: TGTGCCAGCAGCGGGTGGGGTGGCTACGAGCAGTACTTC. This encodes CASSGWGGYEQYF.

This chain links TRBV19 with TRBJ2-6; TRBD1 matches at 7 bases. Germline V CDR1 and CDR2: LNHDA, SQIVND (reference sequence). This CDR3 region has 16 residues. V lost 9 bases, J lost 1 base, and 9 bases stayed unmatched. In nucleotides, the CDR3 is TGTGCCAGCAGCTCGTACAGGGGTTCTGGGGCCAACGTCCTGACTTTC. This translates into CASSSYRGSGANVLTF.